This TCR beta chain was recovered during a study of T cell repertoires and HLA-DP antigens. About the research overall: Pre-culture CD4+ samples used about 1,100 ng DNA versus 200 to 250 ng for CD137+CD4+ sorts.

The sample holds one count of this clone. What it binds is not known. Study-wide points: Clones undetected before culture averaged roughly 40% against one allele and 50% to 55% against the other.

The V segment lost 6 bases and the J segment 2 bases; nucleotides outside the gene matches: 7. This CDR3 is 14 amino acids long. The germline V gene has CDR1 ENHRY and CDR2 SYGVKD. Produced via immunoSEQ multiplex PCR; TCRdb's table is partial and in-frame only. Among about 89,000 clones listed, about nine tenths were seen once. CD4+ T cells were isolated untouched, approximately 98% pure. The receptor was isolated from a man in his forties or fifties in good health and CMV-seronegative. The sequenced sample was CD4+ T cells from PBMCs. This chain connects TRBV10-3 to TRBJ2-7, with TRBD2 matching over 7 bases. This chain's CDR3 is CAIRQTGTTYEQYF. The CDR3 DNA is TGTGCCATCAGGCAGACCGGGACTACCTACGAGCAGTACTTC.